This TCR beta chain was profiled in a study of cytomegalovirus exposure and HLA in healthy donors. Germline assignment: CDR1 LNHDA and CDR2 SQIVND (reference sequence). With 6 bases clipped from V and 8 bases from J, the junction kept 8 bases outside the gene matches. The CDR3 contains 13 residues. TCRdb's copy holds only in-frame clones and misses some; the assay was immunoSEQ multiplex PCR. The sample yields fewer than 140,000 clones, about 88% seen once. The chain is built from TRBV19 and TRBJ1-2, with 8 bases identical to TRBD1. Sequenced input: PBMCs. This clonotype originated in a woman aged 18-35 years in good health and CMV-seropositive. The CDR3: CASSLPGTGGYTF. The CDR3 DNA reads as TGTGCCAGTAGCCTCCCCGGGACAGGCGGCTACACCTTC.